This T cell receptor beta chain was sequenced in a study of blood T cell repertoires in COVID-19 (dated by TCRdb to about 2020). Turning to the overall study: Samples covering the acute and convalescent phases of COVID-19 were provided by collaborators in the United States, Italy and Spain. Where HLA class I and class II types were available, the types were taken from metadata supplied by the sample provider, not from assay-based typing. The repertoires were released in a freely available public database intended as a resource for research on the immune response to SARS-CoV-2. The sample metadata nearly always contained a de-identified subject ID, COVID-19 status, age in years and sex. The prospective study material was composed of cDNA or gDNA derived from T cells, B-cell-depleted T cells, or PBMCs. Samples were obtained from the ongoing ImmuneRACE study (first 160 participants) and from approximately 1,200 subjects provided by 6 global collaborators. Deeply sampled blood TCRbeta repertoires from subjects exposed to, actively infected with, or recovered from COVID-19 were included in the dataset.

TCRbeta CDR3 regions were amplified from genomic DNA using the immunoSEQ Assay, a bias-controlled multiplex PCR. The paper's processing steps were these. Within the assay, amplification of reference gene primers was used to estimate how many nucleated cells each sample contained. Sequence reads were collapsed and filtered to measure the absolute abundance of every unique TCRbeta CDR3 rearrangement. For each sample, productive Simpson clonality was calculated as the square root of Simpson's diversity index over productive rearrangements. Entries here come from immuneACCESS through TCRdb and include only in-frame sequences with V and J called. Some clones fail to appear in such tables; in the studies checked, an unresolved V gene covers under half of the shortfall, and the cause of the remainder is unknown. V and J calls and clone size follow that table, whereas D and trimming were derived from the DNA. Within this sample are roughly 400,000 clones, with around nine tenths of them counted one time only. Less than 1.5% of the sample belongs to the ten largest clones.

Participants in the prospective study were aged about 18 to 95 years, lived in some 24 United States geographic areas, and enrolled through a virtual design. Cohort assignment in the prospective study relied on participant-reported clinical history from a screening survey and a study questionnaire. Exposed participants had been in contact, within 2 weeks of entering the study, with a person who had a PCR-confirmed or clinician-diagnosed case of COVID-19. Mobile phlebotomists in the prospective study collected whole blood, serum and a nasopharyngeal or oropharyngeal swab from every participant. Over a 2-month period, participants in the prospective study had the option of providing additional blood draws and questionnaires. Blood samples from the prospective study were shipped frozen or at room temperature prior to DNA extraction. The CDR3, from cysteine to phenylalanine, totals 15 residues. Only the CDR3 region is kept as DNA, spanning 45 bases read in frame from base 1. CDR1 and CDR2, per the germline V gene, are MNHEY and SVGAGI. The junction shows trimming of 2 bases on V and 4 bases on J, plus 14 bases between the germline ends.

About this clone: The antigen it binds to is not known. No much larger clone exists at a distance of one base, and base qualities are not known.

The paper's findings and limits, for the study overall: The quantity of clinical and demographic metadata differed by source and by participant and was supplied without curation.

The rearranged segments are TRBV6-5 and TRBJ1-1; no D gene call is confident. Specimen: PBMCs or T cells enriched from blood (not recorded which). The clonotype comes from a woman aged 18-30 years who had been exposed to COVID-19. The DNA sequence is TGTGCCAGCAGTTACCCTCGGGGTTTGGGCACTGAAGCTTTCTTT. The translation is CASSYPRGLGTEAFF.